The clone carrying this T cell receptor (beta chain) came up a few times. The antigen is unknown. These data come from a study of CD8 T cells in ankylosing spondylitis. Overall study results and limits: Disease-linked clones, CD8+, were relatively rare in peripheral blood. Clones tied to disease were said to be significantly enriched in matched ankylosing spondylitis synovial fluid.

For TCR beta, libraries came from quantitative 5'-RACE with molecular barcodes. MiXCR was run by TCRdb on the 5' RACE reads, yielding one entry per CDR3 protein. The sample contains 200,000 to 250,000 distinct CDR3 sequences, 32% of which appear only once. The receptor was derived from a male donor with ankylosing spondylitis or in good health (not recorded which). Input material: blood, either unsorted or a sorted T cell fraction (not recorded which).

The CDR3: CASRERGSSYNEQFF. The DNA of the CDR3 is TGCGCCAGCAGGGAGCGGGGGTCCTCCTACAATGAGCAGTTCTTC. The genes are TRBV5-1 and TRBJ2-1, with 8 positions matching TRBD2. CDR3 length: 15 residues. V was pared by 5 bases and J by 0 bases, with 4 bases of the junction left unmatched. Germline V gene data show CDR1 as SGHRS and CDR2 as YFSETQ.